The sequence of this TCR beta chain was determined in a study of persistence of HIV-infected CD4 T cells. The immunoSEQ assay was version 4, run in survey mode. Libraries were prepared by immunoSEQ multiplex PCR; TCRdb keeps only in-frame clonotypes and omits some of them. Among under 50,000 clones listed, roughly 92% were seen once. Points on this clone: Its antigen is not known.

Cells were stimulated nonspecifically with anti-CD3/anti-CD28 magnetic beads. CD4+ T cells upregulating both CD40 ligand and CD69 were sorted as responding cells. CDR3 length: 14 residues. With 8 bases removed from V and 4 bases from J, the gap between germline ends came to 14 bases. Germline V gene lookup returns CDR1 MNHEY and CDR2 SVGAGI. The chain joins TRBV6-5 to TRBJ1-4; no definite D call. The TCR was taken from an adult man with HIV who was CMV-seropositive. Sequencing used CD4+ T cells sorted from PBMCs after roughly 20-hour stimulation, obtained from a patient who received antiretroviral therapy. CDR3 loop: CASGPSGINEKLFF. The CDR3 DNA reads TGTGCCAGCGGCCCGTCCGGGATTAATGAAAAACTGTTTTTT.